Following are 18 T cell receptor beta chains from one sample sequenced in a study of tissue T cells after allogeneic stem cell transplantation. Stated time point: mouse harvest day 7 after allogeneic transplant. Mouse grafts combined 10^7 T-cell-depleted bone marrow cells with 10^6 splenic CD5+ T cells. Repertoires were generated with immunoSEQ multiplex PCR, while TCRdb's copy carries only in-frame clones and drops some. The data contain approximately 6,600 clones, around half of them seen just once; the ten biggest clones take up over 7%. The specimen sequenced was lymph node tissue. The receptors originated from a female BALB/c mouse given C57BL/6 T cells with graft-versus-host disease after an allogeneic hematopoietic cell transplant.

Comment on this clone: The gene symbols are mouse symbols. The missing CDR3 end, 1 residue past where the read stops, is filled in from the germline J gene. The chain couples TRBV16 to TRBJ2-2; 9 nucleotides line up with TRBD2. With V trimmed by 5 bases and J by 0 bases, 4 bases remained unmatched. Germline CDR1 and CDR2: SGHSA and FRNQAP. This CDR3 region has 16 residues. CDR3: CASSTRLGANTGQLYF. Incomplete CDR3 DNA: TGTGCAAGCAGCACCCGACTGGGGGCAAACACCGGGCAGCTCTAC.

Concerning this clone itself: Here the gene names and germline are mouse. Sequencing ends 1 residue short of the CDR3 end; the germline J gene provides the rest. The sample contains more than one DNA sequence encoding this CDR3. The chain links TRBV13-2 to TRBJ1-1; D may be TRBD1 (5 bases). This CDR3 contains 14 residues. The germline V gene encodes CDR1 NNHNN and CDR2 SYGAGS (reference sequence). With 0 bases removed from V and 0 bases from J, the gap between germline ends came to 6 bases. The CDR3 bases that were read are TGTGCCAGCGGTGATGCCAGGGCAAACACAGAAGTCTTC. Encoded protein: CASGDARANTEVF. The full CDR3 reads CASGDARANTEVFF.

About this clone: Mouse gene names and germline throughout. The DNA ends 1 residue before the CDR3 does, and the rest of the CDR3 is filled in from the germline J gene. This sequence joins TRBV13-2 and TRBJ2-1; 8 bases match TRBD2. Germline V lookup: CDR1 NNHNN, CDR2 SYGAGS (reference sequence). Trimming cost V 10 bases and J 7 bases; bases outside gene matches: 13. The CDR3 runs to 14 residues. The CDR3 region is CAREDGGGGAEQFF. The CDR3 bases that were read are TGTGCCCGCGAGGACGGGGGGGGCGGGGCTGAGCAGTTC.

In the case of this clone: The listed genes are named as in mouse. The CDR3 extends 1 residue past the end of the read, so its final part is completed from the germline J gene. The chain uses TRBV26 and TRBJ1-1; 7 nucleotides line up with TRBD1. Germline CDR1 KGHPV, CDR2 FQNQEV (reference sequence). The V gene end was trimmed by 6 bases and the J gene end by 1 base; junction bases not matched to a gene: 5. The CDR3 covers 14 residues. CDR3 DNA, as far as it was read: TGTGCCAGCAGCATCCGGGACAGAAACACAGAAGTCTTC. Protein: CASSIRDRNTEVF. The entire CDR3 is CASSIRDRNTEVFF.

This clone was counted between two and nine times. The genes and germline here are from mouse. The CDR3 end lies 1 residue beyond the end of the read and is filled in from the germline J gene. The V and J genes are TRBV3 and TRBJ1-5; D is unclear. The CDR3 is made up of 12 amino acids. The V end lost 5 bases, the J end lost 3 bases, and 5 bases lay between the germline ends. CDR1 and CDR2 (germline): SNHLY, FYNGKV (reference sequence). The CDR3 region is CASSPTNQAPLF. The DNA read from the CDR3 is TGTGCCAGCAGCCCCACCAACCAGGCTCCGCTT.

In the case of this clone: The listed genes are named as in mouse. The CDR3 goes on 1 residue after the read ends, and that part is filled in from the germline J gene. The chain combines TRBV26 with TRBJ1-6; TRBD1 might be the D (6 bases). TRBJ1-6 is designated an ORF whose function remains uncertain. CDR3 length: 13 residues. V was clipped by 5 bases and J by 6 bases, with 8 bases between them. Per the germline V gene, CDR1 is KGHPV and CDR2 is FQNQEV (reference sequence). CDR3 region: CASSRTANSPLYF. Incomplete CDR3 DNA: TGTGCCAGCAGTAGGACAGCTAATTCGCCCCTCTAC.

Points on this clone: Gene and germline names: mouse. The read finishes 1 residue shy of the CDR3 end, and the germline J gene is used to complete it. V usage is TRBV20 and J usage is TRBJ2-3; 10 bases match TRBD2. This CDR3 has 15 amino acids. V shed 0 bases and J 2 bases; nucleotides not matched to a gene: 2. CDR1 GFQATS and CDR2 STVNSAI come from the germline V gene. The CDR3 region is CGARDWGGFAETLYF. The CDR3 bases that were read are TGTGGTGCTAGGGACTGGGGGGGCTTTGCAGAAACGCTGTAT.

As regards this clone: Genes and germline come from the mouse. The CDR3 end is not reached by the read, which stops 1 residue before it; the germline J gene fills it in. The chain joins TRBV13-2 to TRBJ1-2, with D perhaps TRBD1 (5 bases). The CDR3 is 14 amino acids. Trimming left V 2 bases short and J 3 bases short, with 11 bases between. Germline CDR1 and CDR2: NNHNN and SYGAGS (reference sequence). The covered CDR3 bases are TGTGCCAGCGGTGAGGGCAGGGCGTACTCCGACTACACC. Its protein product is CASGEGRAYSDYT. The whole CDR3 sequence is CASGEGRAYSDYTF.

Concerning this clone itself: Gene names are the mouse ones. The read terminates 1 residue before the CDR3 end, so the remaining end is supplied by the germline J gene. The chain couples TRBV13-2 to TRBJ2-7; D is perhaps TRBD1 or TRBD2 (5 bases each). This CDR3 is 12 amino acids long. Deletions cut 3 bases from V and 3 bases from J, with 7 bases between. In germline, CDR1 is NNHNN, CDR2 SYGAGS (reference sequence). The CDR3 sequence: CASGGGIYEQYF. The sequenced part of the CDR3 DNA is TGTGCCAGCGGTGGGGGCATCTATGAACAGTAC.

With respect to this clone: The germline and genes are mouse ones. From the germline J gene comes the end of the CDR3, since the read stops 1 residue before it. The chain employs TRBV26 and TRBJ1-1, with 8 bases matching TRBD1. With 4 bases clipped from V and 4 bases from J, the junction kept 5 bases outside the gene matches. Per the germline V gene, CDR1 is KGHPV and CDR2 is FQNQEV (reference sequence). CDR3 length: 14 residues. The sequenced part of the CDR3 DNA is TGTGCCAGCAGTCCGACAGGGGCGGGCACAGAAGTCTTC. This translates into CASSPTGAGTEVF. The whole CDR3 reads CASSPTGAGTEVFF.

This clone counts as medium-sized (0.01 to 0.1%). Mouse gene names and germline throughout. The read halts 1 residue ahead of the CDR3 end, with the missing end drawn from the germline J gene. The chain uses TRBV4 and TRBJ1-4; D call uncertain. The germline V and J ends were trimmed by 3 bases and 1 base, with 3 bases remaining between them. Germline CDR1 LGHDT, CDR2 YNNKQL (reference sequence). There are 13 residues in the CDR3. The CDR3 bases that were read are TGTGCCAGCAGCTATAATTCCAACGAAAGATTATTT. Protein sequence: CASSYNSNERLF. The full CDR3 protein reads CASSYNSNERLFF.

Notes on this clone: Here the gene names and germline are mouse. The read gets to within 1 residue of the CDR3 end, and the germline J gene fills in the rest. The chain carries TRBV23 and TRBJ1-1. Germline lookup yields CDR1 KGHTA and CDR2 FQNQQP. This CDR3 is 13 amino acids long. The CDR3 bases that were read are TGCTCCAGCAGTCAAGGGGCGAACACAGAAGTCTTC. As protein: CSSSQGANTEVF. The CDR3 reads in full as CSSSQGANTEVFF.

Concerning this clone itself: Gene names follow the mouse nomenclature. The CDR3 is cut off 1 residue early in the read; its end comes from the germline J gene. This chain links TRBV26 with TRBJ1-4, with D uncertain. Germline V gene data show CDR1 as KGHPV and CDR2 as FQNQEV (reference sequence). The CDR3 runs to 13 residues. Deletions cut 4 bases from V and 4 bases from J, with 7 bases between. The covered CDR3 bases are TGTGCCAGCAGTCAGGGCAACAACGAAAGATTATTT. Translation: CASSQGNNERLF. The whole CDR3 protein is CASSQGNNERLFF.

This clone showed up just a few times. Gene and germline names: mouse. The observed sequence ends 1 residue before the CDR3 terminus, with the missing tail filled in from the germline J gene. This chain joins TRBV1 and TRBJ1-4; D gene ambiguous. This CDR3 region has 14 residues. Germline assignment: CDR1 NSQYPW and CDR2 LRSPGD (reference sequence). The V and J ends lost 4 bases and 0 bases respectively, with 6 bases between them. CDR3 sequence reads: CTCSDSFSNERLFF. The DNA read from the CDR3 is TGCACCTGCAGTGACAGCTTTTCCAACGAAAGATTATTT.

This clone is medium-sized. The listed genes are named as in mouse. The read finishes 1 residue shy of the CDR3 end, and the germline J gene is used to complete it. The V and J genes are TRBV31 and TRBJ2-7; no definite D call. The CDR3 covers 12 residues. Germline values: CDR1 GKSSPN, CDR2 SITVG. Deletions cut 0 bases from V and 4 bases from J, with 7 bases between. CDR3 bases read: TGTGCCTGGAGTCTAAAAGGGTATGAACAGTAC. Protein product: CAWSLKGYEQY. The CDR3 as a whole reads CAWSLKGYEQYF.

This clone was found a few times. Genes here carry mouse names. The read terminates 1 residue ahead of where the CDR3 ends, so the germline J gene completes it. The chain joins TRBV4 to TRBJ2-7; 11 bases map to TRBD2. The germline V gene has CDR1 LGHDT and CDR2 YNNKQL (reference sequence). The CDR3 contains 14 residues. V shed 4 bases, J shed 7 bases, and the junction held 6 bases outside the gene matches. This CDR3 reads CASSFRDWGWEQYF. CDR3 DNA (partial): TGTGCCAGCAGCTTCCGGGACTGGGGGTGGGAACAGTAC.

About this clone itself: All gene names here are mouse names. The read terminates 1 residue before the CDR3 end, so the remaining end is supplied by the germline J gene. V gene TRBV26 combines with J gene TRBJ1-1; D not certain. V was clipped by 7 bases and J by 3 bases, with 6 bases between them. The CDR3 runs 11 residues. The germline gives CDR1 KGHPV, CDR2 FQNQEV (reference sequence). The CDR3 loop reads CASNRDTEVFF. CDR3 DNA (partial): TGTGCCAGCAATCGGGACACAGAAGTCTTC.

Note on this clone: This probably arose from a read error, given a far larger clone one base away. Mouse gene names apply. The read terminates 1 residue ahead of where the CDR3 ends, so the germline J gene completes it. The chain joins TRBV3 to TRBJ2-7; 11 positions match TRBD2. The germline CDR1 and CDR2 sequences are SNHLY and FYNGKV (reference sequence). Unmatched junction bases numbered 3, after V lost 4 bases and J lost 4 bases. The CDR3 totals 14 residues. This CDR3 reads CASSSRLGGYEQYF. Incomplete CDR3 DNA: TGTGCCAGCAGCTCCCGACTGGGGGGGTATGAACAGTAC.